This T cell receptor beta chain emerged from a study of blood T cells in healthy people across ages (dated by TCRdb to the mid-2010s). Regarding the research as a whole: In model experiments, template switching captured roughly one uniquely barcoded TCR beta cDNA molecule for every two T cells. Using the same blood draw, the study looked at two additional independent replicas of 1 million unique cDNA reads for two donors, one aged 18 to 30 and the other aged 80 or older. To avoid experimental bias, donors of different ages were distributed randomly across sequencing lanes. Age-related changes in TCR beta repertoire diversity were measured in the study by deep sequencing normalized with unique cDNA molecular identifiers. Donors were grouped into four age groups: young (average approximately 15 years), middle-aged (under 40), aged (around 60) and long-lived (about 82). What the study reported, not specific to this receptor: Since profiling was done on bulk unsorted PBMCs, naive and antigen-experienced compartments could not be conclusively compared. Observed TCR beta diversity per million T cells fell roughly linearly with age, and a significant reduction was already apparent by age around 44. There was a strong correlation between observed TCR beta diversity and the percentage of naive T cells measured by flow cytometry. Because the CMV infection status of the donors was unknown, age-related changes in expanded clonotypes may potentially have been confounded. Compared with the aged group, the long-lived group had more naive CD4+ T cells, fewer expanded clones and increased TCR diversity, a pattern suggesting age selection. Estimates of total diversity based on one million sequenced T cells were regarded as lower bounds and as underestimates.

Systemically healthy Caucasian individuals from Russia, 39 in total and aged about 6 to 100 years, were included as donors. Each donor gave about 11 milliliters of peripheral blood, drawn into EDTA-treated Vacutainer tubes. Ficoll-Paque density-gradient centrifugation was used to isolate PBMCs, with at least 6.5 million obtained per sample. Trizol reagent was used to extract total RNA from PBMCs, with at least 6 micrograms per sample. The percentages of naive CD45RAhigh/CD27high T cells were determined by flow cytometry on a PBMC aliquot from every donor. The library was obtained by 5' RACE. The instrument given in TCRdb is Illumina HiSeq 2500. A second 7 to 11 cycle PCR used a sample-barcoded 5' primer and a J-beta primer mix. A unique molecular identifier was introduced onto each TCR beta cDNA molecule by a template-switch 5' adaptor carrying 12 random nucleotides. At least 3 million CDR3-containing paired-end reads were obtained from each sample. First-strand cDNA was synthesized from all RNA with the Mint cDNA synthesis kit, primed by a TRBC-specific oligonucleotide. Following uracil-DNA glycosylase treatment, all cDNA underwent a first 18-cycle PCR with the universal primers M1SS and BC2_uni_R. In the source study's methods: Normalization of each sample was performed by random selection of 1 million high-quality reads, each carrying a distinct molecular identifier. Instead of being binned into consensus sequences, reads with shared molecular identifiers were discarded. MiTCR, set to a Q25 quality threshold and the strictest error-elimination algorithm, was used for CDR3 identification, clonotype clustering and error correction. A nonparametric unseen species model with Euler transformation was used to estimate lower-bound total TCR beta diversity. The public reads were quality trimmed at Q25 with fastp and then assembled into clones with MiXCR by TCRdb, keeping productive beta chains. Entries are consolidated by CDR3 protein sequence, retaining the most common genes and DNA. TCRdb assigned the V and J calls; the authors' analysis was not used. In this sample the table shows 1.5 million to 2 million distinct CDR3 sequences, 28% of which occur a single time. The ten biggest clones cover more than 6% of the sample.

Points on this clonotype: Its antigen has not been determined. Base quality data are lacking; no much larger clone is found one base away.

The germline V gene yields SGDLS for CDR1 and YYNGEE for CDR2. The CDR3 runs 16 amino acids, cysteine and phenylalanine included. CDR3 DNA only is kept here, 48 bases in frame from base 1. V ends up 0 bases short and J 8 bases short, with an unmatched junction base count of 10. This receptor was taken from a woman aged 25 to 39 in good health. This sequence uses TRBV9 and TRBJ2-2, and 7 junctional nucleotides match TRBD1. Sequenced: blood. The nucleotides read TGTGCCAGCAGCGTAGAGGGACAGATGTTCCCGGGGGAGCTGTTTTTT. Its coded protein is CASSVEGQMFPGELFF.